This T cell receptor beta chain was retrieved from a study of blood T cell repertoires in COVID-19. About the study: Samples representing acute and convalescent COVID-19 were sourced from the United States, Italy and Spain. T cells, B-cell-depleted T cells, or PBMCs supplied cDNA or gDNA.

Original processing notes: Cell counts per sample came from amplifying reference gene primers. Data came from immunoSEQ multiplex PCR; TCRdb stores just in-frame clones and leaves some out. The DNA gave D and trimming, while V, J and clone size come from that table. This sample yields under 300,000 clones, of which roughly 88% are seen a single time; 9% to 15% belongs to the top ten. Germline lookup yields CDR1 LGHNA and CDR2 YNFKEQ. Trimming took off 0 bases at V and 7 bases at J, with 7 bases between the two ends. CDR3 size: 13 residues. V gene TRBV4-2 combines with J gene TRBJ1-5, with D unresolved. Sequencing was performed on peripheral blood. This clonotype was sampled from an elderly man with acute or convalescent COVID-19. CDR3 nucleotide sequence: TGTGCCAGCAGCCAAGATCGGGGACAGCCCCAGCATTTT. It is translated as CASSQDRGQPQHF.